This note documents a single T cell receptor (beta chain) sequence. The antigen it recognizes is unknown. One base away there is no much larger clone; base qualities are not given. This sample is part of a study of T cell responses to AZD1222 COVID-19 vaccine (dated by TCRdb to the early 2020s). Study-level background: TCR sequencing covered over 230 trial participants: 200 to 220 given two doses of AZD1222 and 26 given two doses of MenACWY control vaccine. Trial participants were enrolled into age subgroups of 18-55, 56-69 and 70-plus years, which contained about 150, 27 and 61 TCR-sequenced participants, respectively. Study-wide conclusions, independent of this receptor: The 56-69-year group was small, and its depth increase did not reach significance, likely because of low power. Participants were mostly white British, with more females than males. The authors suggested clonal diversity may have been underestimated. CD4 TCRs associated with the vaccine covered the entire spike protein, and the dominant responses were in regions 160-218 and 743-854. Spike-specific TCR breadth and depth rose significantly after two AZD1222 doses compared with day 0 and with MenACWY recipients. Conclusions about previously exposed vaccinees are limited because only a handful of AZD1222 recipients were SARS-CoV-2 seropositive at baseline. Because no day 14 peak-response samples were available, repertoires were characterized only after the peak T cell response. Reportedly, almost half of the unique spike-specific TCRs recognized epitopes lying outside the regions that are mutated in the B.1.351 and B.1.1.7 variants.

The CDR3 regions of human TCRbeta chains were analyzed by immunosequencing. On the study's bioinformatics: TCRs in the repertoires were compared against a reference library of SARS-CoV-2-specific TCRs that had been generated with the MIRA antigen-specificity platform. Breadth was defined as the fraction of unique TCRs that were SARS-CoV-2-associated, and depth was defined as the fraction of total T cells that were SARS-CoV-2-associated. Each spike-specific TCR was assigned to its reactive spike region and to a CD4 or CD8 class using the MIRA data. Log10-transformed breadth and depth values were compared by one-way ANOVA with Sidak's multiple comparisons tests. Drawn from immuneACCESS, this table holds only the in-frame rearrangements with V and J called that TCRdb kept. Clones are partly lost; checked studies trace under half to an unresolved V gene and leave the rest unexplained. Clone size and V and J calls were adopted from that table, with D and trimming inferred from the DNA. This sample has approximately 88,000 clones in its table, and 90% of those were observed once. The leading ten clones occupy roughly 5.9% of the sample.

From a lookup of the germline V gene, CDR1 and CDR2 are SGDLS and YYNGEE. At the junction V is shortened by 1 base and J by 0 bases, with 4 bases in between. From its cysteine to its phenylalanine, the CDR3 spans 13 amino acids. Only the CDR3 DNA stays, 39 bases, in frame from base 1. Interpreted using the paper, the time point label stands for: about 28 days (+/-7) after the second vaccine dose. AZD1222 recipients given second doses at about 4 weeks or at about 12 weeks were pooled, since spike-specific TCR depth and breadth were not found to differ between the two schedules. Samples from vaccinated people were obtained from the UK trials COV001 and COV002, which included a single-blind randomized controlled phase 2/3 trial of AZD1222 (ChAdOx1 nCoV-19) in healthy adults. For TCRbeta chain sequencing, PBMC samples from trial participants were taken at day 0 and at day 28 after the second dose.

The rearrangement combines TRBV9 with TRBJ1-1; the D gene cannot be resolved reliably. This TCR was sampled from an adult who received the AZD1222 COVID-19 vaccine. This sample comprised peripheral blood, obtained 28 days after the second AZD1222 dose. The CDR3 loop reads CASSVQVNTEAFF. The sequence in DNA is TGTGCCAGCAGCGTACAAGTGAACACTGAAGCTTTCTTT.